This TCR beta chain was recorded in a study of spatial heterogeneity in lung cancer. Overall study: The authors sequenced available follow-up PBMC samples, taken a median of about 23 months after resection. In the raw reads, each unique TCR and UMI combination was present more than ten times on average. Study results and caveats: More often at tumor resection than at routine follow-up, ubiquitous expanded tumor TCRs were detected in the blood.

This clonotype showed up many times. The antigen remains undetermined. V was cut by 5 bases and J by 4 bases, with 12 bases left in between. In germline, CDR1 is MNHEY, CDR2 SVGAGI. The CDR3 totals 14 residues. Time point meaning: blood at routine non-recurrence follow-up after resection. The study tagged each TCR cDNA molecule with a unique molecular identifier. TCRdb analysed the 5' RACE reads with MiXCR anew, one entry per CDR3 protein. The sample has under 150,000 distinct CDR3 sequences; roughly a tenth are singletons. This sample comprised PBMCs, obtained at follow-up. This TCR came from a female donor with early-stage non-small cell lung cancer. V usage is TRBV6-5 and J usage is TRBJ1-5; possible D gene TRBD1, 6 bases. The CDR3 coding sequence is TGTGCCAGCAGTGCCTTACAGGGTAATCAGCCCCAGCATTTT. Its protein is CASSALQGNQPQHF.